One sample yielded the 32 T cell receptor beta chains listed below, sequenced in a study of T-cell reconstitution after alpha-beta-depleted transplantation in children. During its preparation, the TCRbeta library received unique molecular identifiers. Using its own MiXCR run on the PCR reads, TCRdb lists one record per CDR3 protein. Among roughly 200,000 distinct CDR3 sequences listed, roughly 6.6% were seen once. Specimen: PBMCs, collected before TCRalphabeta/CD19-depleted stem cell transplant. These receptors were collected from a boy aged 2 to 10 with acute lymphoblastic leukemia, due to receive a stem cell transplant.

The chain carries TRBV18 and TRBJ2-7; TRBD1 might be the D (6 bases). This CDR3 is 12 amino acids long. Germline V gene lookup returns CDR1 KGHSH and CDR2 LQKENI. Trimming cost V 6 bases and J 5 bases, with 11 bases left between them. CDR3 nucleotides: TGTGCCAGCTCTGCGGACAGCAACGAGCAGTACTTC. This translates into CASSADSNEQYF.

This clonotype has a count of ten or more. A read error may produce the germline difference seen at one junction end. The chain is built from TRBV11-1 and TRBJ2-6; TRBD1 matches 8 bases. Germline V gene data show CDR1 as SGHAT and CDR2 as FQDESV (reference sequence). There are 20 residues in the CDR3. DNA for the CDR3: TGTTCCAGCAGCTTAGCACCAGAGGGACAGGACCTCTCTGGGGCCAACGTCCTGACTTTC. It codes for CSSSLAPEGQDLSGANVLTF. The variable domain in full, with the rest retrieved from reference TRBV11-1 and TRBJ2-6, is EAEVAQSPRYKITEKSQAVAFWCDPISGHATLYWYRQILGQGPELLVQFQDESVVDDSQLPKDRFSAERLKGVDSTLKIQPAELGDSAMYLCSSSLAPEGQDLSGANVLTFGAGSRLTVL.

This clonotype was seen many times. V is TRBV12-3 or TRBV12-4 and J is TRBJ2-3; D gene uncertain. The CDR3 sequence is 11 residues long. CDR3 sequence: CATKPGDTQYF. The CDR3 DNA is TGTGCTACTAAACCAGGAGATACGCAGTATTTT.

This clonotype was seen repeatedly, ten times or more. The chain has TRBV2 and TRBJ2-5, with D uncertain. The CDR3 consists of 13 residues. Trimming removed 7 bases from V and 6 bases from J, with 15 bases in between. Germline-derived CDR1 and CDR2 are SNHLY and FYNNEI. CDR3 DNA: TGTGCCAGCACTGGTTCGGGCATTCAGACCCAGTACTTC. Translating gives CASTGSGIQTQYF.

At least ten counts were recorded for this clonotype. V gene TRBV28 combines with J gene TRBJ2-7; 7 bases are a match to TRBD1. V lost 6 bases to trimming and J lost 4 bases; unmatched junction nucleotides: 9. CDR3 length: 14 residues. CDR1 MDHEN and CDR2 SYDVKM come from the germline V gene. As DNA, the CDR3 is TGTGCCAGCAGGCGACCGGGACAGATGTACGAGCAGTACTTC. Protein: CASRRPGQMYEQYF.

This clonotype has at least ten counts. This chain joins TRBV12-3 or TRBV12-4 and TRBJ2-2, with D unclear. Trimming pared 11 bases from V and 6 bases from J, leaving 13 bases between. The length of the CDR3 is 12 residues. Written as DNA, the CDR3 is TGTGCCTGTAGGCCGGGCGCCGGGGAGCTGTTTTTT. Translating gives CACRPGAGELFF.

This clonotype was observed at least ten times. The V call is TRBV25-1, the J call TRBJ1-6; 7 bases align to TRBD1. With 5 bases clipped from V and 9 bases from J, the junction kept 7 bases outside the gene matches. Germline V gene data show CDR1 as MGHDK and CDR2 as SYGVNS. CDR3 length: 14 amino acids. CDR3 sequence: CASSHTGTASPLHF. The CDR3 DNA sequence: TGTGCCAGCAGTCATACCGGGACAGCTTCACCCCTCCACTTT.

At least ten counts were recorded for this clonotype. The chain recombines TRBV7-9 with TRBJ2-3; D is perhaps TRBD1 (5 bases). V was pared by 5 bases and J by 3 bases, with 12 bases between. The CDR3 contains 14 residues. The germline gives CDR1 SEHNR, CDR2 FQNEAQ (reference sequence). The DNA of the CDR3 is TGTGCCAGCAGCCAGGAAGGGGTAACAGATACGCAGTATTTT. Its translation is CASSQEGVTDTQYF.

This clonotype was seen ten or more times. This sequence joins TRBV11-2 and TRBJ2-1; 13 nucleotides agree with TRBD2. Losses at the gene ends were 5 bases for V and 8 bases for J; bases not matched to a gene: 9. CDR1 and CDR2 (germline): SGHAT, FQNNGV. The CDR3 contains 16 residues. CDR3 in amino acids: CASSLILAGGRHEQFF. DNA of the CDR3: TGTGCCAGCAGCCTAATACTAGCGGGGGGGCGGCATGAGCAGTTCTTC.

This clonotype was recorded many times. The chain carries TRBV15 and TRBJ2-7; a possible D gene is TRBD2 (5 bases). Germline CDR1 and CDR2: LNHNV and YYDKDF (reference sequence). Trimming left V 1 base short and J 0 bases short, with 10 bases between. This CDR3 is built from 15 residues. The CDR3 region has the DNA TGTGCCACCAGCAGAGGGGAGAGTCCCTCCTACGAGCAGTACTTC. This codes for CATSRGESPSYEQYF.

CDR3 DNA: TGTGCCAGCAGCTCCGACACCGGGGAGCTGTTTTTT. As protein: CASSSDTGELFF. The V gene is TRBV2, the J gene TRBJ2-2; D gene uncertain. The CDR3 totals 12 residues. Germline CDR1 SNHLY, CDR2 FYNNEI. Trimming stripped 6 bases from V and 3 bases from J, with 5 bases between.

This clonotype was found many times. V usage is TRBV5-1 and J usage is TRBJ2-7, with 8 bases matching TRBD2. The V segment lost 1 base and the J segment 7 bases; nucleotides outside the gene matches: 1. The germline gives CDR1 SGHRS, CDR2 YFSETQ. This CDR3 is 12 amino acids long. The chain's CDR3 is CASSLREGEQYF. CDR3 nucleotide sequence: TGCGCCAGCAGCTTGCGGGAGGGTGAGCAGTACTTC.

This clonotype was recorded at least ten times. The V call is TRBV29-1, the J call TRBJ2-6; no clear D gene. CDR1 is SQVTM and CDR2 is ANQGSEA in the germline V gene. The V end was cut by 5 bases, the J end by 0 bases, with 11 bases between. CDR3 length equals 15 residues. CDR3 region: CSVTAGISGANVLTF. The DNA of the CDR3 is TGCAGCGTTACGGCTGGCATCTCTGGGGCCAACGTCCTGACTTTC.

This clonotype was detected ten times or more. V usage is TRBV12-3 or TRBV12-4 and J usage is TRBJ2-3; 7 bases are a match to TRBD2. The CDR3 length is 14 residues. V shed 0 bases, J shed 4 bases, and the junction held 1 base outside the gene matches. As DNA, the CDR3 is TGTGCCAGCAGTTTAGCGGGAGGGCCAGATACGCAGTATTTT. It yields the protein CASSLAGGPDTQYF.

The V call is TRBV7-8, the J call TRBJ2-1, with TRBD1 matching over 7 bases. The trim removed 0 bases at V and 4 bases at J, leaving 3 bases unmatched. The germline V gene has CDR1 SGHVS and CDR2 FQNEAQ. The CDR3 runs 15 residues. The CDR3 DNA reads as TGTGCCAGCAGCTTAGCGGGACAGCCTTACAATGAGCAGTTCTTC. It encodes CASSLAGQPYNEQFF.

Many counts were recorded for this clonotype. V is TRBV28 and J is TRBJ2-1; 14 bases are a match to TRBD2. V was pared by 7 bases and J by 1 base, with 12 bases of the junction left unmatched. CDR3 size: 19 residues. The V gene's germline CDR1 is MDHEN and CDR2 SYDVKM. The CDR3 region is CASKRLAGGPGRSYNEQFF. The CDR3 DNA sequence: TGTGCCAGCAAAAGACTAGCGGGAGGGCCGGGTCGGTCCTACAATGAGCAGTTCTTC.

This clonotype was seen repeatedly, ten times or more. The chain carries TRBV7-9 and TRBJ2-1; a possible D gene is TRBD2 (6 bases). The CDR3 spans 14 residues. Germline V gene data show CDR1 as SEHNR and CDR2 as FQNEAQ (reference sequence). Between the trimmed V and J ends, which lost 3 bases and 4 bases, there was a span of 10 bases. This CDR3 is CASSFERAYNEQFF. CDR3 bases: TGTGCCAGCAGCTTCGAGCGGGCATACAATGAGCAGTTCTTC.

This clonotype was seen a few times. The V gene is TRBV2, the J gene TRBJ2-7; tentatively, D is TRBD1 or TRBD2 (5 bases each). Deletions cut 7 bases from V and 5 bases from J, with 9 bases between. The germline CDR1 and CDR2 sequences are SNHLY and FYNNEI. This CDR3 is built from 11 residues. The CDR3 protein is CASTRDHEQYF. CDR3 DNA sequence: TGTGCCAGCACCCGGGACCACGAGCAGTACTTC.

In this sample, this clonotype turned up many times. The V call is TRBV20-1, the J call TRBJ2-1; the D is unclear. Trimming removed 1 base from V and 7 bases from J, with 14 bases in between. Germline V gene data show CDR1 as DFQATT and CDR2 as SNEGSKA (reference sequence). There are 14 residues in the CDR3. The CDR3 is CSARGTTDWNEQFF. The CDR3 DNA is TGCAGTGCTAGAGGCACGACTGATTGGAATGAGCAGTTCTTC.

This clonotype was picked up many times. J is TRBJ2-3 and V is TRBV10-3; TRBD2 agrees at 13 bases. In germline, CDR1 is ENHRY, CDR2 SYGVKD. Trimming removed 4 bases from V and 5 bases from J; junction bases left unmatched: 12. The length of the CDR3 is 18 residues. The CDR3 sequence is CAISGYGTSGVRGDTQYF. CDR3 sequence (DNA): TGTGCCATCAGTGGTTACGGGACTAGCGGGGTGAGAGGAGATACGCAGTATTTT.

This clonotype occurred many times. The chain employs TRBV6-1 and TRBJ2-3; D perhaps matches TRBD1 (5 bases). The CDR3 has 12 amino acids. CDR1 MNHNS and CDR2 SASEGT come from the germline V gene. V was clipped by 3 bases and J by 9 bases, with 10 bases between them. CDR3 sequence reads: CASSEGPSTQYF. Written as DNA, the CDR3 is TGTGCCAGCAGTGAGGGGCCGAGCACGCAGTATTTT.

This clonotype was recorded at least ten times. The chain couples TRBV28 to TRBJ2-7; D unresolved. This CDR3 is built from 12 residues. Germline-derived CDR1 and CDR2 are MDHEN and SYDVKM. V was shortened by 2 bases and J by 3 bases, with 5 bases between the two germline ends. The CDR3, as DNA: TGTGCCAGCAGTTTAGGAGACTACGAGCAGTACTTC. As protein: CASSLGDYEQYF.

This clonotype has a count of ten or more. The chain is built from TRBV28 and TRBJ2-3, with D perhaps TRBD2 (6 bases). Germline CDR1 is MDHEN and CDR2 is SYDVKM. CDR3 size: 16 residues. The V end was cut by 5 bases, the J end by 2 bases, with 17 bases between. This CDR3 reads CASSPRGYNPTDTQYF. The CDR3 DNA follows: TGTGCCAGCAGTCCGCGGGGTTACAACCCCACAGATACGCAGTATTTT. Full variable domain (missing parts from reference TRBV28 and TRBJ2-3): DVKVTQSSRYLVKRTGEKVFLECVQDMDHENMFWYRQDPGLGLRLIYFSYDVKMKEKGDIPEGYSVSREKKERFSLILESASTNQTSMYLCASSPRGYNPTDTQYFGPGTRLTVL.

This clonotype was detected a few times. The chain joins TRBV27 to TRBJ1-4, with D uncertain. Germline lookup yields CDR1 MNHEY and CDR2 SMNVEV (reference sequence). This CDR3 spans 16 amino acids. Trimming pared 5 bases from V and 0 bases from J, leaving 13 bases between. For the CDR3, the DNA is TGTGCCAGCAGTATCGATCCAGACCCAACTAATGAAAAACTGTTTTTT. Translation gives CASSIDPDPTNEKLFF.

The chain links TRBV20-1 to TRBJ2-7; 12 bases fit TRBD1. CDR3 length: 16 residues. Germline CDR1 reads DFQATT; CDR2 reads SNEGSKA (reference sequence). The V segment lost 3 bases and the J segment 5 bases; nucleotides outside the gene matches: 11. The CDR3 loop reads CSASKFRDRGRDEQYF. The DNA of the CDR3 is TGCAGTGCTAGCAAATTTCGGGACAGGGGGCGCGACGAGCAGTACTTC.

This clonotype has at least ten counts. The rearrangement joins TRBV28 to TRBJ2-5, with no clear D. Germline-derived CDR1 and CDR2 are MDHEN and SYDVKM. The CDR3 spans 13 residues. V was pared by 6 bases and J by 5 bases, with 13 bases between. CDR3: CASRERFRETQYF. The CDR3 nucleotides read TGTGCCAGCAGGGAGAGGTTTCGGGAGACCCAGTACTTC.

As regards this clonotype: A read error is possible here, since a much larger clone lies one base away. V gene TRBV5-1 combines with J gene TRBJ2-1; D is uncertain. Trimming left V 2 bases short and J 8 bases short, with 14 bases between. CDR1 and CDR2 (germline): SGHRS, YFSETQ. CDR3 size: 14 residues. The CDR3 DNA is TGCGCCAGCAGCTTCGCCATAGCAATGGATGAGCAGTTCTTC. Residues: CASSFAIAMDEQFF. The full variable domain, with the rest looked up from reference TRBV5-1 and TRBJ2-1, is KAGVTQTPRYLIKTRGQQVTLSCSPISGHRSVSWYQQTPGQGLQFLFEYFSETQRNKGNFPGRFSGRQFSNSRSEMNVSTLELGDSALYLCASSFAIAMDEQFFGPGTRLTVL.

The chain recombines TRBV7-9 with TRBJ2-7, with 7 bases aligning to TRBD1. The V gene's germline CDR1 is SEHNR and CDR2 FQNEAQ (reference sequence). The CDR3 spans 15 residues. With V trimmed by 3 bases and J by 5 bases, 10 bases remained unmatched. In DNA form, the CDR3 reads TGTGCCAGCAGCTTGGGGGACAGTGAATTAGACGAGCAGTACTTC. This gives the protein CASSLGDSELDEQYF.

This clonotype occurred many times. The chain uses TRBV5-5 and TRBJ2-3, with 7 positions matching TRBD2. The CDR3 covers 17 residues. Germline V gives CDR1 SGHKS, CDR2 YYEKEE (reference sequence). The trim removed 5 bases at V and 0 bases at J, leaving 12 bases unmatched. CDR3 region: CASSRDYPSTSTDTQYF. For the CDR3, the DNA is TGTGCCAGCAGTAGGGACTACCCGAGTACTAGCACAGATACGCAGTATTTT.

Only a few counts were recorded for this clonotype. The chain is built from TRBV28 and TRBJ1-5; D gene unclear. The V gene lost 1 base and the J gene lost 6 bases, with 28 bases spanning the gap. Germline V gene data show CDR1 as MDHEN and CDR2 as SYDVKM. CDR3 size: 20 residues. CDR3 DNA sequence: TGTGCCAGCAGTTTATCTGTTGGGGAGGCGCACGGTGTAAACGGTCAGCCCCAGCATTTT. Translating gives CASSLSVGEAHGVNGQPQHF.

This clonotype was found a few times. The chain employs TRBV2 and TRBJ2-1, with 8 bases lining up with TRBD2. Germline loops: CDR1 SNHLY, CDR2 FYNNEI. The CDR3 is 13 residues long. V lost 11 bases, J lost 8 bases, and 11 bases stayed unmatched. The CDR3 is CAGAGGNSDEQFF. The CDR3 nucleotides are TGTGCCGGGGCGGGGGGTAATTCGGATGAGCAGTTCTTC.

The chain joins TRBV28 to TRBJ2-2; D gene unclear. The germline V gene has CDR1 MDHEN and CDR2 SYDVKM. CDR3 length: 14 amino acids. Trimming took off 8 bases at V and 5 bases at J, with 15 bases between the two ends. Here the CDR3 DNA reads TGTGCCAGCTCCCGGGTCACGGCAACCGGGGAGCTGTTTTTT. Translation gives CASSRVTATGELFF.